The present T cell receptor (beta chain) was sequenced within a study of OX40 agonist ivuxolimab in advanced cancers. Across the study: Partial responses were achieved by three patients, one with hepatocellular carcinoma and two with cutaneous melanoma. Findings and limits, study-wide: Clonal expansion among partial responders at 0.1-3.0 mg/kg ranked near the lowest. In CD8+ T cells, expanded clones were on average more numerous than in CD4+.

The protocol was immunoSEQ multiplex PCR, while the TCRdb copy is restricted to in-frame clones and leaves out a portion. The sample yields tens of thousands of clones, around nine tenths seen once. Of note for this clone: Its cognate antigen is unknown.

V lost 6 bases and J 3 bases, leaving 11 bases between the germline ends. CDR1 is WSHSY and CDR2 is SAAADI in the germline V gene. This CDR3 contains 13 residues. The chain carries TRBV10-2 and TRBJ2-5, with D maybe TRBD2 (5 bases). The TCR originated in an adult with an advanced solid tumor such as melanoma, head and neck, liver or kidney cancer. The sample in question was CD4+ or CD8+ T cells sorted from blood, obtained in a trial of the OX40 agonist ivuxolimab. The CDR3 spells CASSPGKKETQYF. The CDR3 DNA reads TGCGCCAGCAGCCCCGGGAAAAAAGAGACCCAGTACTTC.